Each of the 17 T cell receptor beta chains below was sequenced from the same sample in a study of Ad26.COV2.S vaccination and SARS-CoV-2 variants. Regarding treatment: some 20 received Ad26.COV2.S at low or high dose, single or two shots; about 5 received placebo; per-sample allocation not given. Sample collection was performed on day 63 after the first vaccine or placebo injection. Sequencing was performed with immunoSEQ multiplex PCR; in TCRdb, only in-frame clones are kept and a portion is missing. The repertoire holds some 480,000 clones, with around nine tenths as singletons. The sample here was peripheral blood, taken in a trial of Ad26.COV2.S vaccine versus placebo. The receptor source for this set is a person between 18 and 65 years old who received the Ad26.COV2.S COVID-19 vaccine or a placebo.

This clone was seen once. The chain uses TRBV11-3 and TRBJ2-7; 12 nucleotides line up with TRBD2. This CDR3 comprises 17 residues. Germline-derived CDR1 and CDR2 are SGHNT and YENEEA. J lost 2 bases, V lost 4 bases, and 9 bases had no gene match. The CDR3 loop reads CASSSKNLAGGPYEQYF. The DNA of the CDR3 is TGTGCCAGCAGCTCAAAAAACCTAGCGGGAGGGCCCTACGAGCAGTACTTC.

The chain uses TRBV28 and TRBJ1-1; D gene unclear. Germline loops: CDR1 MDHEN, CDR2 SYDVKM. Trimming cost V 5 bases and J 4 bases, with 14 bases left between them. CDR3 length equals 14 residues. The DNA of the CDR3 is TGTGCCAGCAGTGCTAGATTCCGGGGCACTGAAGCTTTCTTT. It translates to CASSARFRGTEAFF.

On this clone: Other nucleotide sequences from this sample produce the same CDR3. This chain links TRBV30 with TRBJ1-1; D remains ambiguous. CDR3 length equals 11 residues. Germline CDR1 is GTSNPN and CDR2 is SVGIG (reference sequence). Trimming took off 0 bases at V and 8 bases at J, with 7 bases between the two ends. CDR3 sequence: CAWSVLGEAFF. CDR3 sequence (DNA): TGTGCCTGGAGTGTACTGGGGGAAGCTTTCTTT.

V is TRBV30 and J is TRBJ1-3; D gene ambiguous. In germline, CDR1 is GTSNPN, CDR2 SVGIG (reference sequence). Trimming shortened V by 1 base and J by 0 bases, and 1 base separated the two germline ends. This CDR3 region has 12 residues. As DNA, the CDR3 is TGTGCCTGGAGTGCCTCTGGAAACACCATATATTTT. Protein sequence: CAWSASGNTIYF.

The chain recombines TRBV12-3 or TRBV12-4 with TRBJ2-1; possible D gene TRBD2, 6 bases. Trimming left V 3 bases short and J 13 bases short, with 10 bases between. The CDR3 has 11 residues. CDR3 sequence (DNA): TGTGCCAGCAGTTTCCGGGACTTTCAGTTCTTC. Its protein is CASSFRDFQFF.

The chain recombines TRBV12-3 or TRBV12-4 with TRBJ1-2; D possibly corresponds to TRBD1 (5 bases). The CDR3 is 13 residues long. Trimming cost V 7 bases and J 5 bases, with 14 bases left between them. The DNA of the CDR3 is TGTGCCAGCACCCTGACTGCAGGGTATGGCTACACCTTC. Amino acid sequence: CASTLTAGYGYTF.

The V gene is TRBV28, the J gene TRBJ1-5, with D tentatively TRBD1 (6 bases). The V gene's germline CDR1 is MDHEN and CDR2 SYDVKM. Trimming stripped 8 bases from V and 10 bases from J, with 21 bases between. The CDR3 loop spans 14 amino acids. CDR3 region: CASSLNRVKSPQHF. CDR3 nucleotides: TGTGCCAGCTCCCTCAACAGGGTTAAGTCTCCCCAGCATTTT. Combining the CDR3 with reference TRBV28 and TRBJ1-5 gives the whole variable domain DVKVTQSSRYLVKRTGEKVFLECVQDMDHENMFWYRQDPGLGLRLIYFSYDVKMKEKGDIPEGYSVSREKKERFSLILESASTNQTSMYLCASSLNRVKSPQHFGDGTRLSIL.

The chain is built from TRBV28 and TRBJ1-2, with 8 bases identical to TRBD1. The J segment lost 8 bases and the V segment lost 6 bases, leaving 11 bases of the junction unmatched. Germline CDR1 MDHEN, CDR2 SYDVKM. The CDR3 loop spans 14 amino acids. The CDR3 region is CASSRTTGVEGYTF. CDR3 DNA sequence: TGTGCCAGCAGCAGGACGACAGGGGTAGAAGGCTACACCTTC.

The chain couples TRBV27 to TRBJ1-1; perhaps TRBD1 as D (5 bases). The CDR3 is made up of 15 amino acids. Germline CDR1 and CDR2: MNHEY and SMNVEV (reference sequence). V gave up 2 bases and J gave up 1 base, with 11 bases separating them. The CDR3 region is CASSLGGWGNTEAFF. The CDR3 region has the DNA TGTGCCAGCAGTTTAGGGGGGTGGGGGAACACTGAAGCTTTCTTT.

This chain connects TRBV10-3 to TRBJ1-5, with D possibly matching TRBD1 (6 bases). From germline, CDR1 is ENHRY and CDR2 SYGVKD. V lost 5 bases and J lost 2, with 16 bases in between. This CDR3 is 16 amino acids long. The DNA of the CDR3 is TGTGCCATCAGTCCTGGGGGGCGAGGTGGCAATCAGCCCCAGCATTTT. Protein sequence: CAISPGGRGGNQPQHF.

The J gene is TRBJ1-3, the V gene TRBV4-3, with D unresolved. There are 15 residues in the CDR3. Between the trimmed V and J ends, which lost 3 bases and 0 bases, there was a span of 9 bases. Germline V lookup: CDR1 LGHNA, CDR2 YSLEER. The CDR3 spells CASSHRQISGNTIYF. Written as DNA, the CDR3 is TGCGCCAGCAGCCATCGTCAGATCTCTGGAAACACCATATATTTT.

The CDR3 sequence is CASSSAGTVETQYF. The CDR3 DNA sequence: TGCGCCAGCAGCTCGGCTGGGACAGTAGAGACCCAGTACTTC. This rearrangement joins TRBV5-1 to TRBJ2-5, with TRBD1 identical over 7 bases. The J segment lost 4 bases and the V segment lost 3 bases, leaving 6 bases of the junction unmatched. The CDR3 spans 14 residues. CDR1 and CDR2 (germline): SGHRS, YFSETQ.

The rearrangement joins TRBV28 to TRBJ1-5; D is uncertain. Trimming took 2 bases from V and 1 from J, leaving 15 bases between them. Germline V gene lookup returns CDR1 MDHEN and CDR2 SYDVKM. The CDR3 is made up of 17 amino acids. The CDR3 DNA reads TGTGCCAGCAGTTTACGGCGACTTGACAAGAGCAATCAGCCCCAGCATTTT. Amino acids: CASSLRRLDKSNQPQHF.

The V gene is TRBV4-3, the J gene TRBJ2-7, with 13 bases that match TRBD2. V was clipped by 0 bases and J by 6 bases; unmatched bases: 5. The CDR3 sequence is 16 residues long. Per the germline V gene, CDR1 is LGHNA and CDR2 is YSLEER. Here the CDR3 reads CASSQEAGLAGREQYF. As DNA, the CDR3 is TGCGCCAGCAGCCAAGAAGCGGGACTAGCGGGACGCGAGCAGTACTTC.

In DNA, the CDR3 is TGCAGCGTTGTTGAGCGGGTGAGCTACAATGAGCAGTTCTTC. The encoded protein is CSVVERVSYNEQFF. V is TRBV29-1 and J is TRBJ2-1; a weak D match, TRBD2 (6 bases). From germline, CDR1 is SQVTM and CDR2 ANQGSEA. This CDR3 spans 14 amino acids. V gave up 4 bases and J gave up 3 bases, with 13 bases separating them.

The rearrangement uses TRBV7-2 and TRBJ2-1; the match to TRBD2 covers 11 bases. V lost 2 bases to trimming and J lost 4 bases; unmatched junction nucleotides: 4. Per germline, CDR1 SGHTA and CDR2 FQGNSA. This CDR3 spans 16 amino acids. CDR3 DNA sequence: TGTGCCAGCAGCTTACAATCTAGCGGGGGGTACAATGAGCAGTTCTTC. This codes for CASSLQSSGGYNEQFF. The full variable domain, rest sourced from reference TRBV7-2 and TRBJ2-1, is GAGVSQSPSNKVTEKGKDVELRCDPISGHTALYWYRQSLGQGLEFLIYFQGNSAPDKSGLPSDRFSAERTGGSVSTLTIQRTQQEDSAVYLCASSLQSSGGYNEQFFGPGTRLTVL.

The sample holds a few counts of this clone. Here the CDR3 reads CASRGWDLGAYTEAFF. The DNA of the CDR3 is TGTGCCAGCAGAGGTTGGGACCTCGGGGCGTACACTGAAGCTTTCTTT. The rearrangement joins TRBV28 to TRBJ1-1, with D perhaps matching TRBD1 (5 bases). The CDR3 covers 16 residues. CDR1 is MDHEN and CDR2 is SYDVKM in the germline V gene. V dropped 6 bases and J dropped 3 bases, with 20 bases sitting between them.